The rows below give T cell receptor beta chains drawn from one sample of a study of response to subunit inactivated influenza vaccine. TCRdb independently ran MiXCR on the RT-PCR reads; one entry per CDR3 protein. The table shows more than 700,000 distinct CDR3 sequences, with around 20% occurring only once. The sequenced sample was PBMCs from blood, obtained 4 to 6 days after vaccination. All receptors come from a man aged 45-65 years who received an inactivated influenza vaccine. Each CDR3 is given with its conserved first and last residue. The order of the fields is V gene, D gene, J gene, clone size, CDR3 protein, CDR3 DNA. The D gene is left open where the match is weak. A clone size is listed for some rows: how often the clone was seen (once, few, many), or a class if it is expanded.

V: TRBV12-3/TRBV12-4
D: NA
J: TRBJ2-3
size: NA
CDR3: CASSLWRGRVDTQYF
DNA: TGTGCCAGCAGTTTATGGAGGGGGAGGGTAGATACGCAGTATTTT

V: TRBV6-2/TRBV6-3
D: NA
J: TRBJ2-1
size: few
CDR3: CASIGPLAGPYNEQFF
DNA: TGTGCCAGCATAGGGCCTCTGGCGGGGCCGTACAATGAGCAGTTCTTC

V: TRBV7-6
D: TRBD2
J: TRBJ2-2
size: NA
CDR3: CASSLAPSGNGGELFF
DNA: TGTGCCAGCAGCTTAGCGCCCAGCGGGAACGGCGGGGAGCTGTTTTTT

V: TRBV10-3
D: TRBD2
J: TRBJ2-1
size: NA
CDR3: CATLLAGAYNEQFF
DNA: TGTGCCACCCTTCTAGCGGGAGCCTACAATGAGCAGTTCTTC

V: TRBV11-3
D: NA
J: TRBJ2-1
size: NA
CDR3: CASSPGGQFPSNEQFF
DNA: TGTGCCAGCAGCCCGGGGGGACAGTTTCCGTCAAATGAGCAGTTCTTC

V: TRBV6-2/TRBV6-3
D: TRBD2
J: TRBJ2-3
size: few
CDR3: CASSWRIGVAGDTQYF
DNA: TGTGCCAGCAGTTGGCGGATTGGGGTAGCGGGAGATACGCAGTATTTT

V: TRBV20-1
D: NA
J: TRBJ1-5
size: NA
CDR3: CSARGGFNQPQHF
DNA: TGCAGTGCTAGGGGGGGCTTCAATCAGCCCCAGCATTTT

V: TRBV7-2
D: NA
J: TRBJ2-7
size: NA
CDR3: CASSLRFRENAEQYF
DNA: TGTGCCAGCAGCTTAAGGTTCAGGGAAAACGCCGAGCAGTACTTC

V: TRBV15
D: TRBD2
J: TRBJ2-1
size: NA
CDR3: CATSPAGGPYNEQFF
DNA: TGTGCCACCAGCCCAGCGGGAGGGCCCTACAATGAGCAGTTCTTC

V: TRBV9
D: NA
J: TRBJ2-6
size: NA
CDR3: CASSVGGTGANVLTF
DNA: TGTGCCAGCAGCGTAGGGGGAACTGGGGCCAACGTCCTGACTTTC

V: TRBV10-3
D: NA
J: TRBJ2-3
size: NA
CDR3: CAIRNGADTQYF
DNA: TGTGCCATCAGAAACGGGGCAGATACGCAGTATTTT

V: TRBV7-8
D: TRBD1
J: TRBJ2-7
size: many
CDR3: CASRQGGYEQYF
DNA: TGTGCCAGCAGACAGGGGGGCTACGAGCAGTACTTC

V: TRBV28
D: TRBD1
J: TRBJ2-5
size: NA
CDR3: CASTSGVGQFQETQYF
DNA: TGTGCCAGCACCAGTGGGGTGGGACAGTTTCAAGAGACCCAGTACTTC

V: TRBV7-9
D: NA
J: TRBJ1-4
size: once
CDR3: CASSLGGRTNEKLFF
DNA: TGTGCCAGCAGCTTAGGAGGACGGACAAATGAAAAACTGTTTTTT

V: TRBV6-1
D: NA
J: TRBJ1-1
size: few
CDR3: CASRYAGRVF
DNA: TGTGCCAGCAGGTATGCGGGACGGGTCTTT

V: TRBV29-1
D: TRBD1
J: TRBJ2-1
size: NA
CDR3: CSVETGAYNEQFF
DNA: TGCAGCGTTGAAACAGGGGCCTACAATGAGCAGTTCTTC

V: TRBV28
D: TRBD2
J: TRBJ2-7
size: NA
CDR3: CASSFRGVEQYF
DNA: TGTGCCAGCAGTTTCCGGGGGGTAGAGCAGTACTTC

V: TRBV6-5
D: TRBD1
J: TRBJ2-7
size: few
CDR3: CASSTRQGGEQYF
DNA: TGTGCCAGCAGTACCCGACAGGGTGGGGAGCAGTACTTC

V: TRBV3-1
D: NA
J: TRBJ1-5
size: NA
CDR3: CASSQDSYQPQHF
DNA: TGTGCCAGCAGCCAAGACAGTTATCAGCCCCAGCATTTT

V: TRBV5-1
D: NA
J: TRBJ2-6
size: few
CDR3: CASSLEAGSSGANVLTF
DNA: TGCGCCAGCAGCTTGGAGGCGGGCAGCTCTGGGGCCAACGTCCTGACTTTC

V: TRBV7-8
D: NA
J: TRBJ2-3
size: few
CDR3: CASSFLADTQYF
DNA: TGTGCCAGCAGCTTTTTAGCAGATACGCAGTATTTT

V: TRBV15
D: TRBD1
J: TRBJ1-2
size: NA
CDR3: CATSRGTGNYGYTF
DNA: TGTGCCACCAGCAGAGGGACAGGGAACTATGGCTACACCTTC

V: TRBV6-2/TRBV6-3
D: NA
J: TRBJ1-5
size: NA
CDR3: CASSSWGFNQPQHF
DNA: TGTGCCAGCAGTTCGTGGGGTTTCAATCAGCCCCAGCATTTT

V: TRBV20-1
D: NA
J: TRBJ1-1
size: many
CDR3: CSARRNTEAFF
DNA: TGCAGTGCTAGGAGGAACACTGAAGCTTTCTTT

V: TRBV7-9
D: NA
J: TRBJ2-7
size: once
CDR3: CASSLPAYRDSRYEQYF
DNA: TGTGCCAGCAGCTTGCCCGCCTACCGGGACTCCCGCTACGAGCAGTACTTC

V: TRBV12-3/TRBV12-4
D: TRBD1
J: TRBJ1-4
size: few
CDR3: CASSRGTDNEKLFF
DNA: TGTGCCAGCAGTCGGGGGACAGATAATGAAAAACTGTTTTTT

V: TRBV5-1
D: NA
J: TRBJ2-3
size: NA
CDR3: CASSLSSGAFTDTQYF
DNA: TGCGCCAGCAGCTTATCAAGCGGAGCCTTCACAGATACGCAGTATTTT

V: TRBV30
D: NA
J: TRBJ2-3
size: NA
CDR3: CAWDDMADTQYF
DNA: TGTGCCTGGGATGATATGGCAGATACGCAGTATTTT

V: TRBV29-1
D: TRBD2
J: TRBJ2-1
size: few
CDR3: CSVPGTSGSRLYNEQFF
DNA: TGCAGCGTACCCGGGACTAGCGGGAGCCGACTCTACAATGAGCAGTTCTTC

V: TRBV3-1
D: TRBD1
J: TRBJ2-5
size: NA
CDR3: CASSHSSGQGRQETQYF
DNA: TGTGCCAGCAGCCATTCATCGGGACAGGGAAGACAAGAGACCCAGTACTTC

V: TRBV27
D: TRBD2
J: TRBJ2-7
size: NA
CDR3: CASSLLWASGGSYEQYF
DNA: TGTGCCAGCAGTTTACTTTGGGCTAGCGGGGGCTCCTACGAGCAGTACTTC

V: TRBV20-1
D: NA
J: TRBJ1-2
size: few
CDR3: CSARPPQGTYGYTF
DNA: TGCAGTGCTAGACCCCCCCAAGGGACCTATGGCTACACCTTC

V: TRBV15
D: NA
J: TRBJ1-5
size: NA
CDR3: CATSSRIGGNQPQHF
DNA: TGTGCCACCAGCAGTAGGATAGGAGGCAATCAGCCCCAGCATTTT

V: TRBV7-2
D: NA
J: TRBJ2-7
size: many
CDR3: CASSLAKDSYEQYF
DNA: TGTGCCAGCAGCTTAGCCAAGGACAGTTACGAGCAGTACTTC

V: TRBV6-2/TRBV6-3
D: NA
J: TRBJ2-1
size: NA
CDR3: CASMVSGLQFF
DNA: TGTGCCAGCATGGTGTCAGGGCTCCAGTTCTTC

V: TRBV3-1
D: NA
J: TRBJ2-1
size: NA
CDR3: CASSQVYEGGEQFF
DNA: TGTGCCAGCAGCCAAGTGTACGAGGGCGGTGAGCAGTTCTTC

V: TRBV20-1
D: TRBD1
J: TRBJ2-5
size: few
CDR3: CSARGGTGGLETQYF
DNA: TGCAGTGCTAGAGGCGGGACAGGGGGCCTAGAGACCCAGTACTTC

V: TRBV10-2
D: NA
J: TRBJ1-4
size: few
CDR3: CASKTGPRGEKLFF
DNA: TGCGCCAGCAAGACTGGACCCAGGGGTGAAAAACTGTTTTTT

V: TRBV20-1
D: NA
J: TRBJ1-6
size: few
CDR3: CSATIPGNSPLHF
DNA: TGCAGTGCTACTATCCCGGGGAATTCACCCCTCCACTTT

V: TRBV6-5
D: TRBD2
J: TRBJ2-1
size: NA
CDR3: CASSYTPTSGFNEQFF
DNA: TGTGCCAGCAGTTACACCCCAACTAGCGGATTCAATGAGCAGTTCTTC

V: TRBV9
D: TRBD1
J: TRBJ2-7
size: NA
CDR3: CASSAGTGGAYEQYF
DNA: TGTGCCAGCAGCGCTGGGACAGGGGGGGCCTACGAGCAGTACTTC

V: TRBV7-9
D: TRBD1
J: TRBJ2-7
size: NA
CDR3: CASSLGQVASYEQYF
DNA: TGTGCCAGCAGCTTGGGACAGGTTGCCTCCTACGAGCAGTACTTC

V: TRBV20-1
D: NA
J: TRBJ2-1
size: few
CDR3: CSASGHSSYNEQFF
DNA: TGCAGTGCTAGTGGGCACTCCTCCTACAATGAGCAGTTCTTC

V: TRBV11-3
D: TRBD2
J: TRBJ2-1
size: few
CDR3: CASSLGTSGIYNEQFF
DNA: TGTGCCAGCAGCCTAGGGACTAGCGGGATCTACAATGAGCAGTTCTTC

V: TRBV30
D: TRBD1
J: TRBJ1-5
size: once
CDR3: CAWSAGGGQPQHF
DNA: TGTGCCTGGAGTGCAGGGGGAGGGCAGCCCCAGCATTTT